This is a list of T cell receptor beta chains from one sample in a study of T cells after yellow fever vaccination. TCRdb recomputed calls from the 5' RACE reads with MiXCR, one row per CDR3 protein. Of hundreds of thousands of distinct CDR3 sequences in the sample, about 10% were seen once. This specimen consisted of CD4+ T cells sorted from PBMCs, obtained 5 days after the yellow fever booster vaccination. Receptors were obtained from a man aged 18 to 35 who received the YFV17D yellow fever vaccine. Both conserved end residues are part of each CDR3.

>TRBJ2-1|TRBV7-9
CASSPQGTSYTEQFF
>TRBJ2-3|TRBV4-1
CASSQGRGRSDTQYF
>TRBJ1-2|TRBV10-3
CAISGTGGLSYGYTF
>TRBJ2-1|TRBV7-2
CASSLAYFLRGPYNEQFF
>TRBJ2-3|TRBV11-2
CASSWKPAGATDTQYF
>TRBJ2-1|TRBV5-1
CASRLIPWTSFNEQFF
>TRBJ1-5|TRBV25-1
CASSESRTSNQPQHF
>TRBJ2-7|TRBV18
CASSPFGTGGGYEQYF
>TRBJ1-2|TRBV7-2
CASSLDRTSVYGYTF
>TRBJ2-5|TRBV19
CASLQGAGETQYF
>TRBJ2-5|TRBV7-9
CASSPANYETQYF
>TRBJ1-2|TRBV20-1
CSGHLLVYGYTF
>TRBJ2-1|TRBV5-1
CASSRGQSSYNEQFF
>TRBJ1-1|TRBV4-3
CASSQEPNTEAFF
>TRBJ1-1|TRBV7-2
CASSRGGGQLWTEAFF
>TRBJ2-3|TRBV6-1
CASSEARRESTDTQYF
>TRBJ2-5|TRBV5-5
CASSLGLAGAYQETQYF
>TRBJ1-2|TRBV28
CASSPPGPQDGYTF
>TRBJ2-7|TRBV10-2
CASSELAGGSYEQYF
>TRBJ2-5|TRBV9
CASSVAPDRQETQYF
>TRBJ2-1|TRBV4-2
CASSHPLRAGGLSYNEQFF
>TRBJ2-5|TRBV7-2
CASSFFNQETKYF
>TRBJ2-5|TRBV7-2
CASSATGPMETQYF
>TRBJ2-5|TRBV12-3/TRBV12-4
CASSISPLSETQYF
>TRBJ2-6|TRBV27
CTSSQDISGANVLTF
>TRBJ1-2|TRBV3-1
CASSRDSSWGYTF
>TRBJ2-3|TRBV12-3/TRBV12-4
CASSPPGGRADTQYF
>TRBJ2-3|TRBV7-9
CASSLGASGTDTQYF
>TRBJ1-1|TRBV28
CASRLWTEAFF
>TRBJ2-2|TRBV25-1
CASMGVPTGELFF
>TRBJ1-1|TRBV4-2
CASSQTKISAAGAMNTEAFF
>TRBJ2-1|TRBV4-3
CASSSATTSGAYNEQFF
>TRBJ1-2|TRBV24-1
CATSRDSLYGYTF
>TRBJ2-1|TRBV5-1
CASSPGTGLYNEQFF
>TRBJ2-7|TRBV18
CASSPSTGNYEQYF
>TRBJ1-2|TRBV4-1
CASSRGGVIYGYTF
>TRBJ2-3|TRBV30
CAWSPIGDTQYF